This TCR beta chain comes out of a study of human T cells and chemical hapten exposure. Study as a whole: Upper-back patch tests with 0.01% DPC were read at 6 days. The cohort included alopecia areata under or over 50% scalp, totalis and universalis. Study-wide findings and caveats: Among expanded TCRs, significantly more large CDR3 similarity clusters formed than among controls.

MiXCR was run by TCRdb on the RACE reads, yielding one entry per CDR3 protein. The table shows some 70,000 distinct CDR3 sequences, with 11% occurring only once. This clonotype was seen ten or more times. Its matching antigen is unknown. Noted time point: pre-sensitization, week 0. As for treatment: therapeutic diphenylcyclopropenone sensitization with weekly scalp DPC. The germline V and J ends were trimmed by 10 bases and 4 bases, with 14 bases remaining between them. Germline loops: CDR1 WSHSY, CDR2 SAAADI. This CDR3 has 13 residues. The receptor's source is a woman in her forties or fifties with alopecia areata. Some clones in this sample may be carry-over from other donors' samples. The rearrangement links TRBV10-2 to TRBJ2-1; TRBD2 might be the D (5 bases). Sequencing used whole blood, obtained in connection with sensitization to the hapten diphenylcyclopropenone (DPC). The CDR3 nucleotides are TGCGCCATAAGGGAGTGGAGTTACAATGAGCAGTTCTTC. As protein: CAIREWSYNEQFF.